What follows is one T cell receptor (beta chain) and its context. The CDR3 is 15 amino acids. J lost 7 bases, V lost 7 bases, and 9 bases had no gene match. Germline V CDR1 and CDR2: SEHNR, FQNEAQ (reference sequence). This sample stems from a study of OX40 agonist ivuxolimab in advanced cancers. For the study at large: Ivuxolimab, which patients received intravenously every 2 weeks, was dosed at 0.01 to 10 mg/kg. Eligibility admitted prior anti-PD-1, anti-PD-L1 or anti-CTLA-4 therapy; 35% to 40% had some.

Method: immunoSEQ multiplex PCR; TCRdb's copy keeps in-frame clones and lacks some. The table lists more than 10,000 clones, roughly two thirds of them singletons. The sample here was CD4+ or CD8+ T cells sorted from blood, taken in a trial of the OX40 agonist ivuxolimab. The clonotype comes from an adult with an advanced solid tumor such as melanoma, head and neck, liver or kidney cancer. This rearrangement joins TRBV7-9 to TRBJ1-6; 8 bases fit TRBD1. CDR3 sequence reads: CASTHRDRTNSPLHF. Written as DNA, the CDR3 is TGTGCCAGCACCCACCGGGACAGGACGAATTCACCCCTCCACTTT.